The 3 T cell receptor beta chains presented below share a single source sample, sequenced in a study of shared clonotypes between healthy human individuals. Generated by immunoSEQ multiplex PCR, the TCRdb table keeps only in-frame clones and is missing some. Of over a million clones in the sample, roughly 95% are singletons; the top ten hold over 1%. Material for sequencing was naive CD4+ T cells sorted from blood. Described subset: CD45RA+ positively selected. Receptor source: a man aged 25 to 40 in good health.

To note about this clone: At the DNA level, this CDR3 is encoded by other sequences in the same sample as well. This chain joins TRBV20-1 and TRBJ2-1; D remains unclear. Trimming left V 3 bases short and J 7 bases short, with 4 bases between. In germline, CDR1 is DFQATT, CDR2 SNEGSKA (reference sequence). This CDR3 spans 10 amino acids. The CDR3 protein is CSASVNEQFF. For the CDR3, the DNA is TGCAGTGCTAGTGTGAATGAGCAGTTCTTC.

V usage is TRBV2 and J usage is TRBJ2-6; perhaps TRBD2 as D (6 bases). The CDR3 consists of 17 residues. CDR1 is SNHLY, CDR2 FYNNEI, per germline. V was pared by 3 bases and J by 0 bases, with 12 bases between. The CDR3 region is CASSDGGKISGANVLTF. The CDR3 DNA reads TGTGCCAGCAGTGACGGGGGAAAGATCTCTGGGGCCAACGTCCTGACTTTC.

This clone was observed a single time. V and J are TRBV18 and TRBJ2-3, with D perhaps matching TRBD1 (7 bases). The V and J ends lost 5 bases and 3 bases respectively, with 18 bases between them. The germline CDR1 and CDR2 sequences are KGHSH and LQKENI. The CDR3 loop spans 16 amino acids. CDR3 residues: CASSTRRGRGTDTQYF. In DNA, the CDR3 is TGTGCCAGCTCAACGAGGAGGGGGCGCGGGACAGATACGCAGTATTTT.